The T cell receptor beta chain under discussion was sequenced for a study of blood T cell repertoires in COVID-19. Study-level background: Both acute and convalescent COVID-19 samples were obtained from the United States, Italy and Spain. Sample material is recorded as cDNA or gDNA derived from T cells, B-cell-depleted T cells, or PBMCs.

This clone was detected a few times. Source study methods: Using reference gene primer amplification, nucleated cell counts were estimated. Sequencing was performed with immunoSEQ multiplex PCR; in TCRdb, only in-frame clones are kept and a portion is missing. V and J calls plus clone size are reproduced from that table; the DNA served to infer D and trimming. The sample shows some 94,000 clones, just under 90% of them seen only once. Material: peripheral blood. The source is a human donor in a cohort sampled during active COVID-19.

The CDR3 coding sequence is TGCGCCAGCAGTAAGGGGGTGGACACTGAAGCTTTCTTT. Translating it yields CASSKGVDTEAFF. The chain has TRBV10-1 and TRBJ1-1, with D perhaps matching TRBD1 (6 bases). The V end lost 5 bases, the J end lost 3 bases, and 10 bases lay between the germline ends. CDR3 length: 13 residues. Germline CDR1 is WNHNN and CDR2 is SYGVQD (reference sequence).